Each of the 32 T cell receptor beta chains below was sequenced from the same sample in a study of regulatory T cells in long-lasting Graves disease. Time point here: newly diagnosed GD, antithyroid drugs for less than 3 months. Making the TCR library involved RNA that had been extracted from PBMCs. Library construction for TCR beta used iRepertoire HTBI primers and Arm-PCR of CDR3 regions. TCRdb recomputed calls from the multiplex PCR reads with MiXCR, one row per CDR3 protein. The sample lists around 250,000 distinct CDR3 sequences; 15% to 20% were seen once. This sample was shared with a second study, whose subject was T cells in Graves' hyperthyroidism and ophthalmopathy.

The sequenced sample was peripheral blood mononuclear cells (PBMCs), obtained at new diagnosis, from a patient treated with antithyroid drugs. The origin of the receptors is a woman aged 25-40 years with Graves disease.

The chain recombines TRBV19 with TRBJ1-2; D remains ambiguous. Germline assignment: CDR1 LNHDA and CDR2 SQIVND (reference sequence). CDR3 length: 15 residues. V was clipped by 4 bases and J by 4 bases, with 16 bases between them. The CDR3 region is CASSSPRTGGYGYTF. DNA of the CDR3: TGTGCCAGTAGTAGCCCCCGGACGGGTGGCTATGGCTACACCTTC. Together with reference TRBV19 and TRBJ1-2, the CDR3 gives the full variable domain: DGGITQSPKYLFRKEGQNVTLSCEQNLNHDAMYWYRQDPGQGLRLIYYSQIVNDFQKGDIAEGYSVSREKKESFPLTVTSAQKNPTAFYLCASSSPRTGGYGYTFGSGTRLTVV.

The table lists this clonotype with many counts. The CDR3 spells CASSYSRTGKVTEPQHF. The CDR3 DNA sequence: TGTGCCAGCAGTTACTCCCGGACAGGGAAGGTCACGGAGCCCCAGCATTTT. The rearrangement links TRBV6-5 to TRBJ1-5, with 8 bases lining up with TRBD1. Trimming took 0 bases from V and 8 from J; bases not matched to a gene: 12. This CDR3 comprises 17 residues. Per the germline V gene, CDR1 is MNHEY and CDR2 is SVGAGI.

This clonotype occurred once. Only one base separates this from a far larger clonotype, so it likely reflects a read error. CDR3 residues: CASSEGAGDEQYF. Here the CDR3 DNA reads TGTGCCAGCAGTGAAGGGGCTGGCGATGAGCAGTACTTC. The rearrangement links TRBV2 to TRBJ2-3; D is ambiguous. The J call may not be correct, given that the DNA end is closer to TRBJ2-7. This CDR3 region has 13 residues. In germline, CDR1 is SNHLY, CDR2 FYNNEI.

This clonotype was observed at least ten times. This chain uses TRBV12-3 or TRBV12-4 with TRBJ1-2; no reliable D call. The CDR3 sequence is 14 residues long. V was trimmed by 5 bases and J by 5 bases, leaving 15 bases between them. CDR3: CASSPNSYQYGYTF. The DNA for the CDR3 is TGTGCCAGCAGTCCAAACAGCTATCAATATGGCTACACCTTC.

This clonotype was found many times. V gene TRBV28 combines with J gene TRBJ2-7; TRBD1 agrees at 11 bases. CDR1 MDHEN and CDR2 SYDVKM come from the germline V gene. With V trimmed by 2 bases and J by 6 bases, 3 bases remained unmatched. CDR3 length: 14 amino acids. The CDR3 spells CASSLGGQGGEQYF. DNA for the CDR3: TGTGCCAGCAGTTTAGGGGGACAGGGGGGCGAGCAGTACTTC.

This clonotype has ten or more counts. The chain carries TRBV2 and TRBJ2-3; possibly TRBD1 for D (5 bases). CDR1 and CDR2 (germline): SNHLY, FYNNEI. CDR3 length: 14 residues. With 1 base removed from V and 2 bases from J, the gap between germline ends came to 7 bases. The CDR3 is CASSEGGLTDTQYF. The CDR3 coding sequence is TGTGCCAGCAGTGAAGGGGGCCTCACAGATACGCAGTATTTT.

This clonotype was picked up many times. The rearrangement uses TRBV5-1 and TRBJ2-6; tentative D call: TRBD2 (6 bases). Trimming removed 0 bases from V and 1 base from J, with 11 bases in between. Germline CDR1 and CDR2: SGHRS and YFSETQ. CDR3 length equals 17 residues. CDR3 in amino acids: CASSLGLVVSGANVLTF. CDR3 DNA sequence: TGCGCCAGCAGCTTGGGACTAGTGGTTTCTGGGGCCAACGTCCTGACTTTC.

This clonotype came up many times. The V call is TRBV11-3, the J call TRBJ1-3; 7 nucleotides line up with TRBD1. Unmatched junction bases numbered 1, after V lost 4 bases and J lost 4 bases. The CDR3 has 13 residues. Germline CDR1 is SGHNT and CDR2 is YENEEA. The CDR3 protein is CASSWGQGNTIYF. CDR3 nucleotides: TGTGCCAGCAGCTGGGGACAGGGAAACACCATATATTTT.

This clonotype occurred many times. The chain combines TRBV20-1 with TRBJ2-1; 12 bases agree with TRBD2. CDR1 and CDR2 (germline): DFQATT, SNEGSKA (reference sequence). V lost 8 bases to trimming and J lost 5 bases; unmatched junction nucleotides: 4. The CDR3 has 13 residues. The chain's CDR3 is CSPGLAGNNEQFF. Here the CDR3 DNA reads TGCAGTCCTGGACTAGCGGGAAACAATGAGCAGTTCTTC.

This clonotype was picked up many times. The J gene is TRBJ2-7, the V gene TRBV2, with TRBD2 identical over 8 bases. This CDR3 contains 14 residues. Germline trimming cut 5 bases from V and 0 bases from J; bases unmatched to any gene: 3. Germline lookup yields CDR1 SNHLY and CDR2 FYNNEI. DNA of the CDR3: TGTGCCAGCAGTCCGGGAGGGAGCTCCTACGAGCAGTACTTC. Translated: CASSPGGSSYEQYF.

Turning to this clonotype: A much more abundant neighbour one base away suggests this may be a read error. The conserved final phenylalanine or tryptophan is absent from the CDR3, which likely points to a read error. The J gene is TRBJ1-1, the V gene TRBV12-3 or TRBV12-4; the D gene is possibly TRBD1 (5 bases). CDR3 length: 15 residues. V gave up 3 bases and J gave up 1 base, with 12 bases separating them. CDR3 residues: CASSLGGGRNTEAFL. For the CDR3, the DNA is TGTGCCAGCAGTTTGGGGGGGGGAAGGAACACTGAAGCTTTCCTT.

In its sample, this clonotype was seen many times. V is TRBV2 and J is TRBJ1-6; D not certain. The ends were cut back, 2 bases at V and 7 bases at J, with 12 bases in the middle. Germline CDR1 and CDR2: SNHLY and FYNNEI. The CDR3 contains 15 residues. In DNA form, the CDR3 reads TGTGCCAGCAGTGAAAGGCCTGTGGGGAATTCACCCCTCCACTTT. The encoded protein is CASSERPVGNSPLHF.

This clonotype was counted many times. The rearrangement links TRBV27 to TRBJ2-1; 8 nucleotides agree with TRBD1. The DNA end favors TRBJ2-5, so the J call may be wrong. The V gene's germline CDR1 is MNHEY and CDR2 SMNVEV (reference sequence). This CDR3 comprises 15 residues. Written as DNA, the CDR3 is TGTGCCAGCAGTTCACCCACCCAGGGGGCAAAGACCCAGTACTTC. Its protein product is CASSSPTQGAKTQYF.

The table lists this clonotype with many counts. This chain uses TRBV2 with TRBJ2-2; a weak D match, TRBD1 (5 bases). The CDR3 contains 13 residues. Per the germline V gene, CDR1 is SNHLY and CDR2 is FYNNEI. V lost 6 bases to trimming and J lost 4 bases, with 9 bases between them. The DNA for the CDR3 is TGTGCCAGCAGCCTGACAGTCACCGGGGAGCTGTTTTTT. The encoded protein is CASSLTVTGELFF.

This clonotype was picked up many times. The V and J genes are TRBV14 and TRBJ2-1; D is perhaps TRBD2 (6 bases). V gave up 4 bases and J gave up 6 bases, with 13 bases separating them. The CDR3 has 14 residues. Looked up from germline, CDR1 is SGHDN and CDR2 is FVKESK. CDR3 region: CASSPQLAFNEQFF. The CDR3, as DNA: TGTGCCAGCAGCCCACAGCTAGCGTTCAATGAGCAGTTCTTC.

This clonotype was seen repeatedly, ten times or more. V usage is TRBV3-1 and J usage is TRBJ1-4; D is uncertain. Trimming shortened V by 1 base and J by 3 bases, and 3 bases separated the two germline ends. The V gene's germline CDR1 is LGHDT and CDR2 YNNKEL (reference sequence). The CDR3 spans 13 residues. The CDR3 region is CASSQGSNEKLFF. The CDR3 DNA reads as TGTGCCAGCAGCCAAGGGTCTAATGAAAAACTGTTTTTT.

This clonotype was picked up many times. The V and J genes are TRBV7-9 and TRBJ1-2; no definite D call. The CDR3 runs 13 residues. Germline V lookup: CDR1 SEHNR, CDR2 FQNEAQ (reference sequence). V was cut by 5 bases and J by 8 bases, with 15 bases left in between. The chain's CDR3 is CASSPEGEVGYTF. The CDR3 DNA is TGTGCCAGCAGCCCAGAGGGTGAAGTCGGCTACACCTTC.

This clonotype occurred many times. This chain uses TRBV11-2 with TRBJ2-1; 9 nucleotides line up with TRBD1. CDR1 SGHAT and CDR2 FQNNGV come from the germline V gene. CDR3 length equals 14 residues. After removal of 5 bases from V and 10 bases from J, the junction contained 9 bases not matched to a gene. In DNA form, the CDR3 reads TGTGCCAGCAGCCGCAAGACAGGGGGAGACGAGCAGTTCTTC. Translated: CASSRKTGGDEQFF.

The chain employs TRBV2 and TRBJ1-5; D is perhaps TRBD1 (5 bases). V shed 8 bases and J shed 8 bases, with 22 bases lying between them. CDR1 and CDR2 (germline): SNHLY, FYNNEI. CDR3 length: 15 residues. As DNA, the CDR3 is TGTGCCAGCTCTCGCATCGGGCAGGGTCAAGAGCCCCAGCATTTT. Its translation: CASSRIGQGQEPQHF.

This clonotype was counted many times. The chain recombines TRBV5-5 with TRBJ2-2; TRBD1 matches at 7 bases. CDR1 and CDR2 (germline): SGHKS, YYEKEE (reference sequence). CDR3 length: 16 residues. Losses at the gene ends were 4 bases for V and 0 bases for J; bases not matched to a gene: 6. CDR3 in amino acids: CASSPAQGANTGELFF. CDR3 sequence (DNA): TGTGCCAGCAGCCCGGCGCAGGGGGCGAACACCGGGGAGCTGTTTTTT.

CDR3 in amino acids: CASRLLTGQGGNYGYTF. Here the CDR3 DNA reads TGCGCCAGCAGACTACTCACTGGGCAGGGGGGTAACTATGGCTACACCTTC. This chain joins TRBV5-1 and TRBJ1-2; 7 nucleotides agree with TRBD1. V trimming: 5 bases; J trimming: 1 base; junction bases outside the gene matches: 14. Per germline, CDR1 SGHRS and CDR2 YFSETQ. The CDR3 is 17 amino acids. The entire variable domain, with the rest obtained from reference TRBV5-1 and TRBJ1-2, is as follows: KAGVTQTPRYLIKTRGQQVTLSCSPISGHRSVSWYQQTPGQGLQFLFEYFSETQRNKGNFPGRFSGRQFSNSRSEMNVSTLELGDSALYLCASRLLTGQGGNYGYTFGSGTRLTVV.

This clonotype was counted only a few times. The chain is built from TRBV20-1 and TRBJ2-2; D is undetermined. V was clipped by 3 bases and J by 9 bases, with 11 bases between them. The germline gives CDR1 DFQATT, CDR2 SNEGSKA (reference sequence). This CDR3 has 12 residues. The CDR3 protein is CSARSHSWELFF. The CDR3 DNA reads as TGCAGTGCTAGGTCACACTCTTGGGAGCTGTTTTTT.

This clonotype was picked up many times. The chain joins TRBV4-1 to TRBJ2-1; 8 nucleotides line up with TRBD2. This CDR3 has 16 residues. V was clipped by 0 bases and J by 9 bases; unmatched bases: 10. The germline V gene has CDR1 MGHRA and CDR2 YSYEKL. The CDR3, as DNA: TGCGCCAGCAGCCAAGATGGACTAGCTCGAACGGGTGAGCAGTTCTTC. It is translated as CASSQDGLARTGEQFF.

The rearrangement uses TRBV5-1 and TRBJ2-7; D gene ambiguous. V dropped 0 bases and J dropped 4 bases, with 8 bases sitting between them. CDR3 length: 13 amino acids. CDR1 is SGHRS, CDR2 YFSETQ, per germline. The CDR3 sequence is CASSLASFYEQYF. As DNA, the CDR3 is TGCGCCAGCAGCTTGGCAAGTTTTTACGAGCAGTACTTC. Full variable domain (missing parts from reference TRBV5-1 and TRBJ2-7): KAGVTQTPRYLIKTRGQQVTLSCSPISGHRSVSWYQQTPGQGLQFLFEYFSETQRNKGNFPGRFSGRQFSNSRSEMNVSTLELGDSALYLCASSLASFYEQYFGPGTRLTVT.

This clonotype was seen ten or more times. The DNA of the CDR3 is TGTGCCAGCAGCGTTTCGGCGGGGACCCAAGAGACCCAGTACTTC. Translated: CASSVSAGTQETQYF. This chain joins TRBV9 and TRBJ2-5; D perhaps matches TRBD2 (6 bases). The ends were cut back, 2 bases at V and 1 base at J, with 12 bases in the middle. CDR1 and CDR2 (germline): SGDLS, YYNGEE. The CDR3 is 15 amino acids.

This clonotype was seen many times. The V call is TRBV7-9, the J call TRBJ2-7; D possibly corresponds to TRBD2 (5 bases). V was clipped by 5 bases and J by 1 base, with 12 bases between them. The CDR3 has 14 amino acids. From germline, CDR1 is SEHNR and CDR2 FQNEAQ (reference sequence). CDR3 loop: CASSTWSGSYEQYF. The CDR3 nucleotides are TGTGCCAGCAGCACCTGGTCGGGGTCCTACGAGCAGTACTTC. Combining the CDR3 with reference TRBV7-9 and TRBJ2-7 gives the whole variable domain DTGVSQNPRHKITKRGQNVTFRCDPISEHNRLYWYRQTLGQGPEFLTYFQNEAQLEKSRLLSDRFSAERPKGSFSTLEIQRTEQGDSAMYLCASSTWSGSYEQYFGPGTRLTVT.

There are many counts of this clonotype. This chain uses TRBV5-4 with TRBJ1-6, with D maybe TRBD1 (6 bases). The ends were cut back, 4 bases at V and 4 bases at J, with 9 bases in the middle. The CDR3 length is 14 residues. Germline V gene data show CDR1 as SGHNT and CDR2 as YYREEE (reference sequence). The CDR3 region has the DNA TGTGCCAGCAGCCCAAGGGGGTATAATTCACCCCTCCACTTT. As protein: CASSPRGYNSPLHF.

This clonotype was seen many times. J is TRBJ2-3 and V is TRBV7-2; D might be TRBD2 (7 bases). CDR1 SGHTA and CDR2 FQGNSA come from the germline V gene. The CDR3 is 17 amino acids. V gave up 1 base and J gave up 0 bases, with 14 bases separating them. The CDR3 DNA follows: TGTGCCAGCAGCTTAGTAGGGGGGGGGGATAGCACAGATACGCAGTATTTT. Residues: CASSLVGGGDSTDTQYF. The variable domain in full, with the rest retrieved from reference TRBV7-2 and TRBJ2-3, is GAGVSQSPSNKVTEKGKDVELRCDPISGHTALYWYRQSLGQGLEFLIYFQGNSAPDKSGLPSDRFSAERTGGSVSTLTIQRTQQEDSAVYLCASSLVGGGDSTDTQYFGPGTRLTVL.

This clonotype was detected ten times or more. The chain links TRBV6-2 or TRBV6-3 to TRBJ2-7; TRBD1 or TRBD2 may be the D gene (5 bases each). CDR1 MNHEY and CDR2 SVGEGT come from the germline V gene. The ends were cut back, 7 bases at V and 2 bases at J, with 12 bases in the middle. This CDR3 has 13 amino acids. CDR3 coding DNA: TGTGCCAGCATCAAGGGACCGACCTACGAGCAGTACTTC. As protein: CASIKGPTYEQYF.

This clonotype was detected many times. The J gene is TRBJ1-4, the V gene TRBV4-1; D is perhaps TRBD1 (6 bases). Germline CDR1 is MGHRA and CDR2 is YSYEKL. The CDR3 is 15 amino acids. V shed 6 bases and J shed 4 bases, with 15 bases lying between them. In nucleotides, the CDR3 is TGCGCCAGCAGTCTGTACAGGGACAATAATGAAAAACTGTTTTTT. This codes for CASSLYRDNNEKLFF.

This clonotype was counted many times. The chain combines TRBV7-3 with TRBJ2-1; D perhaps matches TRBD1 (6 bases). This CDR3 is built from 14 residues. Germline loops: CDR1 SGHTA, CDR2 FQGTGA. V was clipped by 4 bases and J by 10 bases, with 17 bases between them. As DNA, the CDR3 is TGTGCCAGCAGCTCTTCGGACCTTGGACAGGAGCAGTTCTTC. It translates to CASSSSDLGQEQFF. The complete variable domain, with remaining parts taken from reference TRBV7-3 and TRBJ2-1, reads GAGVSQTPSNKVTEKGKYVELRCDPISGHTALYWYRQSLGQGPEFLIYFQGTGAADDSGLPNDRFFAVRPEGSVSTLKIQRTERGDSAVYLCASSSSDLGQEQFFGPGTRLTVL.

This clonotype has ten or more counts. CDR3 sequence reads: CASSFRGNYGYTF. DNA for the CDR3: TGTGCCAGCAGTTTTAGAGGGAACTATGGCTACACCTTC. The V call is TRBV27, the J call TRBJ1-2; no reliable D call. Trimming took 3 bases from V and 2 from J, leaving 7 bases between them. The CDR3 runs 13 residues. Germline V gene sequence: CDR1 MNHEY, CDR2 SMNVEV (reference sequence).